Below, 19 T cell receptor beta chains from the same sample are listed, as sequenced in a study of T cell responses to AZD1222 COVID-19 vaccine. The repertoire was sequenced with immunoSEQ multiplex PCR; TCRdb's copy has only in-frame clones and lacks some. Among more than 85,000 clones listed, around nine tenths were seen once. The sample here was peripheral blood, taken on day 0 of AZD1222 vaccination. The receptors derive from an adult in good health.

J is TRBJ1-2 and V is TRBV15; no definite D call. Trimming left V 0 bases short and J 5 bases short, with 16 bases between. The CDR3 runs to 16 residues. The germline V gene encodes CDR1 LNHNV and CDR2 YYDKDF (reference sequence). CDR3 in DNA: TGTGCCACCAGCAGAGATAGGGTTGGGAGTCGGTATGGCTACACCTTC. Its protein is CATSRDRVGSRYGYTF.

The rearrangement links TRBV9 to TRBJ2-7, with D uncertain. Germline loops: CDR1 SGDLS, CDR2 YYNGEE. The CDR3 totals 12 residues. The V and J ends lost 3 bases and 6 bases respectively, with 10 bases between them. As DNA, the CDR3 is TGTGCCAGCAGCGCCGGATTCGGCGAGCAGTACTTC. Amino acids: CASSAGFGEQYF.

V is TRBV7-2 and J is TRBJ2-3; D call uncertain. The V gene's germline CDR1 is SGHTA and CDR2 FQGNSA. This CDR3 region has 14 residues. V lost 1 base and J lost 2, with 7 bases in between. As DNA, the CDR3 is TGTGCCAGCAGCTTAGTCAGGTCCACAGATACGCAGTATTTT. Protein sequence: CASSLVRSTDTQYF.

This chain joins TRBV24-1 and TRBJ1-5; maybe TRBD1 (5 bases). CDR1 is KGHDR and CDR2 is SFDVKD in the germline V gene. V shed 9 bases and J shed 0 bases, with 17 bases lying between them. The CDR3 length is 16 residues. The CDR3 protein is CATPRGGVSSNQPQHF. The CDR3 DNA reads TGTGCCACCCCGCGGGGGGGGGTTAGTAGCAATCAGCCCCAGCATTTT.

The gene calls are TRBV13 and TRBJ1-3, with unresolved D. Germline CDR1 PRHDT, CDR2 FYEKMQ (reference sequence). This CDR3 is 15 amino acids long. Trimming pared 0 bases from V and 0 bases from J, leaving 6 bases between. CDR3 region: CASSLGRISGNTIYF. The CDR3, as DNA: TGTGCCAGCAGCTTAGGGCGTATCTCTGGAAACACCATATATTTT.

The genes are TRBV9 and TRBJ2-7, with TRBD2 matching over 8 bases. The V gene end was trimmed by 0 bases and the J gene end by 5 bases; junction bases not matched to a gene: 4. There are 14 residues in the CDR3. Looked up from germline, CDR1 is SGDLS and CDR2 is YYNGEE. Written as DNA, the CDR3 is TGTGCCAGCAGCGTAGCGGGAGGGGCCCACGAGCAGTACTTC. The encoded protein is CASSVAGGAHEQYF.

This clone has just one count. The CDR3 sequence is CASSLGVSSYNEQFF. DNA of the CDR3: TGTGCCAGCAGCTTAGGCGTTAGCTCCTACAATGAGCAGTTCTTC. The gene calls are TRBV7-3 and TRBJ2-1, with D unresolved. Germline CDR1 reads SGHTA; CDR2 reads FQGTGA. This CDR3 region has 15 residues. V was clipped by 2 bases and J by 0 bases, with 8 bases between them.

Details on this clone: The same CDR3 arises from other DNA sequences in this sample as well. The V gene is TRBV14, the J gene TRBJ2-1, with TRBD2 matching 15 bases. V lost 3 bases, J lost 7 bases, and 1 base stayed unmatched. The germline CDR1 and CDR2 sequences are SGHDN and FVKESK. The CDR3 runs 15 residues. The CDR3 nucleotides are TGTGCCAGCAGCCAGGGACTAGCGGGGGGTAATGAGCAGTTCTTC. The encoded protein is CASSQGLAGGNEQFF.

This clone showed up just once. The chain recombines TRBV7-2 with TRBJ1-5, with D possibly matching TRBD1 (5 bases). The CDR3 covers 16 residues. The V gene's germline CDR1 is SGHTA and CDR2 FQGNSA. V dropped 6 bases and J dropped 2 bases, with 17 bases sitting between them. Here the CDR3 reads CASSPVGTRGNQPQHF. As DNA, the CDR3 is TGTGCCAGCAGTCCCGTCGGGACCAGAGGCAATCAGCCCCAGCATTTT.

The chain joins TRBV11-2 to TRBJ1-1; D is unresolved. The ends were cut back, 8 bases at V and 3 bases at J, with 13 bases in the middle. CDR3 length: 13 amino acids. CDR1 is SGHAT, CDR2 FQNNGV, per germline. CDR3 in amino acids: CASHFGSHTEAFF. The DNA of the CDR3 is TGTGCCAGCCATTTCGGCTCCCACACTGAAGCTTTCTTT.

The chain joins TRBV7-6 to TRBJ2-1, with 10 bases fitting TRBD1. Germline CDR1 is SGHVS and CDR2 is FNYEAQ. Unmatched junction bases numbered 8, after V lost 3 bases and J lost 9 bases. This CDR3 has 15 amino acids. CDR3 in amino acids: CASSLRTGGVGEQFF. Written as DNA, the CDR3 is TGTGCCAGCAGCTTGAGGACAGGGGGAGTGGGTGAGCAGTTCTTC.

The rearrangement uses TRBV7-2 and TRBJ2-7; D remains ambiguous. V lost 3 bases, J lost 4 bases, and 4 bases lay in between. The CDR3 extends over 11 amino acids. The germline V gene encodes CDR1 SGHTA and CDR2 FQGNSA. CDR3: CASSFQYEQYF. Written as DNA, the CDR3 is TGTGCCAGCAGCTTCCAGTACGAGCAGTACTTC.

The chain uses TRBV19 and TRBJ2-4; 7 bases fit TRBD1. V shed 0 bases, J shed 3 bases, and the junction held 5 bases outside the gene matches. The CDR3 covers 16 residues. Germline V lookup: CDR1 LNHDA, CDR2 SQIVND (reference sequence). CDR3 coding DNA: TGTGCCAGTAGTATAGACAGACAGGGTGGCAAAAACATTCAGTACTTC. Encoded protein: CASSIDRQGGKNIQYF.

The chain is built from TRBV7-2 and TRBJ1-4; D remains unclear. V was cut by 5 bases and J by 0 bases, with 10 bases left in between. This CDR3 contains 15 residues. Germline CDR1 reads SGHTA; CDR2 reads FQGNSA. CDR3 DNA sequence: TGTGCCAGCAGCCCCCTGGGAGCAACTAATGAAAAACTGTTTTTT. Encoded protein: CASSPLGATNEKLFF.

J is TRBJ1-6 and V is TRBV5-4, with TRBD1 as a possible D gene (5 bases). Between the trimmed V and J ends, which lost 0 bases and 9 bases, there was a span of 10 bases. Per the germline V gene, CDR1 is SGHNT and CDR2 is YYREEE (reference sequence). The CDR3 sequence is 14 residues long. The DNA for the CDR3 is TGTGCCAGCAGCTTGGTAGGGGACGGTTCACCCCTCCACTTT. As protein: CASSLVGDGSPLHF.

The chain combines TRBV6-2 or TRBV6-3 with TRBJ2-5, with D unresolved. V was shortened by 6 bases and J by 7 bases, with 9 bases between the two germline ends. CDR1 is MNHEY and CDR2 is SVGEGT in the germline V gene. This CDR3 has 11 residues. The CDR3 DNA is TGTGCCAGCAGCTTCTTTGGGACCCAGTACTTC. Translation gives CASSFFGTQYF.

The genes are TRBV3-1 (or the pseudogene TRBV3-2) and TRBJ2-7, with 9 nucleotides matching TRBD2. V shed 0 bases, J shed 11 bases, and the junction held 8 bases outside the gene matches. The germline V gene encodes CDR1 LGHDT and CDR2 YNNKEL (reference sequence). The CDR3 totals 14 residues. DNA for the CDR3: TGTGCCAGCAGCCAAGATCTGGCTAGCGGGGAAAAGTACTTC. It translates to CASSQDLASGEKYF.

The sample holds one count of this clone. V usage is TRBV5-1 and J usage is TRBJ1-4, with 9 bases identical to TRBD1. Trimming at V came to 4 bases and at J to 8 bases, leaving 12 bases not matched to a gene. The CDR3 totals 16 residues. Germline assignment: CDR1 SGHRS and CDR2 YFSETQ. Here the CDR3 reads CASSEDRGRVREKLFF. Written as DNA, the CDR3 is TGCGCCAGCAGCGAAGACAGGGGGAGGGTGAGAGAAAAACTGTTTTTT.

The J gene is TRBJ2-1, the V gene TRBV29-1; TRBD2 aligns across 12 bases. This CDR3 has 17 amino acids. With V trimmed by 1 base and J by 4 bases, 8 bases remained unmatched. In germline, CDR1 is SQVTM, CDR2 ANQGSEA. This chain's CDR3 is CSVEGVLAGGRYNEQFF. The DNA of the CDR3 is TGCAGCGTTGAAGGGGTCCTAGCGGGGGGGCGGTACAATGAGCAGTTCTTC.